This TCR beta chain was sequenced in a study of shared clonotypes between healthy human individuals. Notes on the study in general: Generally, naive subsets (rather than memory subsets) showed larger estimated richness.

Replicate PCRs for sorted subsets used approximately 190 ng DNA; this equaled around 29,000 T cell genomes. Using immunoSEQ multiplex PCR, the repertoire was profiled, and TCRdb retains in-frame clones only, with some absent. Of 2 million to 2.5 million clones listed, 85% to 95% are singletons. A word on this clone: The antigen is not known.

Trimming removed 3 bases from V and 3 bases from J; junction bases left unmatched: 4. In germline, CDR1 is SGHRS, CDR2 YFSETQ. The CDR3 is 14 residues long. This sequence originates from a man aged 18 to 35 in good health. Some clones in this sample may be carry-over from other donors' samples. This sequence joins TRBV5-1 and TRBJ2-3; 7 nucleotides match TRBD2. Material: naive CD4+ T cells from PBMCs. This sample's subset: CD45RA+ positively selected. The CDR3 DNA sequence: TGCGCCAGCAGCTCAGCGGGACGTACAGATACGCAGTATTTT. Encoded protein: CASSSAGRTDTQYF.